These 17 T cell receptor beta chains came from one sample sequenced in a study of tumor-infiltrating lymphocytes in primary liver carcinoma. Germline DNA was also extracted, and blood RNA was taken from unsorted whole blood. With a constant-region primer, TCR beta cDNA was made from approximately 450 ng of total RNA. Libraries for TCR beta were built through three nested multiplex PCR rounds, which together made up a slightly modified ARM-PCR procedure. The first two PCR rounds used TRBV1-TRBV30 forward primers with a C-beta reverse primer, nine to eleven cycles each. TCRdb passed the multiplex PCR reads through MiXCR, listing each CDR3 protein once. The table shows about 310,000 distinct CDR3 sequences, with roughly two thirds occurring only once. Specimen: peripheral blood. The source is a man in his forties with primary liver carcinoma and hepatitis B virus infection.

V gene TRBV4-1 combines with J gene TRBJ1-4; 9 bases align to TRBD1. The CDR3 spans 14 residues. Germline V lookup: CDR1 MGHRA, CDR2 YSYEKL. The ends lost 4 bases at V and 9 bases at J; junction bases unmatched: 6. Here the CDR3 DNA reads TGCGCCAGCAGCCTCAGGACAGGGGACAAAAAACTGTTTTTT. It codes for CASSLRTGDKKLFF.

In regard to this clonotype: Germline and junction disagree at one end, which may indicate a read error. CDR3 nucleotides: TGCGCCAGCAGCCAAGGTGATCTTCAGGGCACAGATACGCAATATTTT. Protein product: CASSQGDLQGTDTQYF. The chain is built from TRBV4-3 and TRBJ2-3; maybe TRBD1 (5 bases). This CDR3 has 16 amino acids. Germline assignment: CDR1 LGHNA and CDR2 YSLEER.

For this clonotype: Sequence at one end of the junction differs from germline and may be a read error. The chain combines TRBV12-3 or TRBV12-4 with TRBJ1-1; 11 bases map to TRBD1. The CDR3 covers 14 residues. The CDR3 protein is CASSLRTGGTRAFF. CDR3 nucleotide sequence: TGCGCCAGCAGTTTAAGGACAGGGGGCACTAGAGCTTTCTTT.

In regard to this clonotype: Being one base from a much bigger clone, this may be a read error. The rearrangement joins TRBV6-6 to TRBJ2-7, with 8 bases aligning to TRBD1. V gave up 6 bases and J gave up 4 bases; unmatched junction bases: 5. From germline, CDR1 is MNHNY and CDR2 SVGAGI (reference sequence). This CDR3 has 13 amino acids. Here the CDR3 reads CASSTGGGYEQYF. The CDR3 DNA is TGTGCCAGCAGCACAGGGGGTGGTTACGAGCAGTACTTC.

With respect to this clonotype: A clone one base away is much larger, so this may be a read error. V usage is TRBV30 and J usage is TRBJ2-7; D is possibly TRBD2 (5 bases). The CDR3 sequence is 15 residues long. The V gene's germline CDR1 is GTSNPN and CDR2 SVGIG (reference sequence). V was clipped by 0 bases and J by 0 bases, with 12 bases between them. This CDR3 is CAWSVKLGSSYEQYF. The CDR3, as DNA: TGTGCCTGGAGTGTAAAACTAGGGAGCTCCTACGAGCAGTACTTC.

This clonotype was seen at least ten times. The V gene is TRBV29-1, the J gene TRBJ1-2; 9 bases fit TRBD1. Trimming cost V 4 bases and J 7 bases; bases outside gene matches: 10. This CDR3 spans 14 amino acids. The germline V gene encodes CDR1 SQVTM and CDR2 ANQGSEA. CDR3: CSVVDRGGLGGYTF. CDR3 nucleotides: TGCAGCGTTGTAGACAGGGGGGGCTTGGGTGGCTACACCTTC.

This clonotype was found many times. The chain employs TRBV4-3 and TRBJ2-1, with 9 bases fitting TRBD2. Trimming at V came to 1 base and at J to 6 bases, leaving 4 bases not matched to a gene. CDR3 length: 15 residues. Per the germline V gene, CDR1 is LGHNA and CDR2 is YSLEER. The CDR3 sequence: CASSQGISGSNEQFF. For the CDR3, the DNA is TGCGCCAGCAGCCAAGGAATTAGCGGGAGCAATGAGCAGTTCTTC.

The J gene is TRBJ2-1, the V gene TRBV19; weak D call: TRBD2 (6 bases). With 5 bases removed from V and 10 bases from J, the gap between germline ends came to 18 bases. Germline V gives CDR1 LNHDA, CDR2 SQIVND (reference sequence). The CDR3 totals 14 residues. The CDR3 is CASSLGGVYYEQFF. The CDR3 DNA follows: TGTGCCAGTAGTCTCGGCGGGGTCTACTACGAGCAGTTCTTC.

CDR3 sequence (DNA): TGCGCCAGCAGCCAAGAAAGGGCAGGTGGGAATGCACAGTATTTT. Protein sequence: CASSQERAGGNAQYF. The V and J genes are TRBV4-1 and TRBJ2-3; D is undetermined. V was clipped by 0 bases and J by 12 bases, with 19 bases between them. CDR3 length: 15 amino acids. From germline, CDR1 is MGHRA and CDR2 YSYEKL.

Turning to this clonotype: At one end the junction does not follow the germline gene, possibly because of a read error. The chain carries TRBV4-1 and TRBJ2-6, with D possibly being TRBD1 (5 bases). The germline gives CDR1 MGHRA, CDR2 YSYEKL. The CDR3 loop spans 17 amino acids. The CDR3 DNA reads TGCGCCAGCAGCCAAGAGAGGCGCGACTCTGGGGCCAAGGTCCTGACTTTC. Amino acid sequence: CASSQERRDSGAKVLTF.

The rearrangement uses TRBV5-1 and TRBJ2-3; a weak D match, TRBD1 (6 bases). The CDR3 has 15 residues. V lost 6 bases and J 5 bases, leaving 19 bases between the germline ends. Germline-derived CDR1 and CDR2 are SGHRS and YFSETQ. The CDR3 DNA reads as TGCGCCAGCATCCTTGAGGCAGGGGCCATAGATACGCAGTATTTT. The encoded protein is CASILEAGAIDTQYF. The whole variable domain, filled in from reference TRBV5-1 and TRBJ2-3, reads KAGVTQTPRYLIKTRGQQVTLSCSPISGHRSVSWYQQTPGQGLQFLFEYFSETQRNKGNFPGRFSGRQFSNSRSEMNVSTLELGDSALYLCASILEAGAIDTQYFGPGTRLTVL.

This clonotype was picked up many times. The rearrangement links TRBV4-2 to TRBJ1-4; a weak D match, TRBD1 (5 bases). The V and J ends lost 6 bases and 5 bases respectively, with 7 bases between them. Per the germline V gene, CDR1 is LGHNA and CDR2 is YNFKEQ. The CDR3 sequence is 12 residues long. The CDR3 loop reads CASRQENEKLFF. The DNA of the CDR3 is TGTGCCAGCAGACAGGAGAATGAAAAACTGTTTTTT.

Comments on this clonotype: A much larger clone lies one base from this, so it may be a read error. The CDR3 here is CAIRTRPGADNEQFF. The CDR3 region has the DNA TGTGCCATACGAACCCGCCCCGGGGCGGACAATGAGCAGTTCTTC. The chain combines TRBV10-3 with TRBJ2-1; either TRBD1 or TRBD2 may fit D (5 bases each). V lost 9 bases, J lost 5 bases, and 20 bases lay in between. Germline assignment: CDR1 ENHRY and CDR2 SYGVKD. The CDR3 contains 15 residues.

This clonotype was counted ten times or more. The rearrangement links TRBV29-1 to TRBJ1-2; the D is unclear. Trimming stripped 3 bases from V and 4 bases from J, with 9 bases between. CDR1 and CDR2 from the germline V gene are SQVTM and ANQGSEA. The CDR3 extends over 12 amino acids. DNA for the CDR3: TGCAGCGTTGATATAGGAACCTATGGCTACACCTTC. Translating gives CSVDIGTYGYTF.

On this clonotype itself: As the CDR3 is not closed by the conserved phenylalanine or tryptophan, this likely results from a read error. The limits of the CDR3 on the DNA are not certain, so only TCRdb's listed CDR3 is given. This chain links TRBV5-4 with TRBJ2-2; the table's D call, TRBD2, has no DNA check behind it. The germline gives CDR1 SGHNT, CDR2 YYREEE (reference sequence). The CDR3 adds up to 15 amino acids, both ends counted. This chain's CDR3 is CANSSTSANTGELFL.

As to this clonotype: A clone one base away is much larger, so this may be a read error. The rearrangement joins TRBV24-1 to TRBJ2-1; D call uncertain. There are 14 residues in the CDR3. Trimming took 4 bases from V and 8 from J, leaving 14 bases between them. Germline V gives CDR1 KGHDR, CDR2 SFDVKD. This chain's CDR3 is CATSDPLDSHEQFF. The CDR3 nucleotides are TGTGCCACCAGTGACCCTTTGGATTCGCATGAGCAGTTCTTC.

This clonotype was seen a few times. The chain carries TRBV5-1 and TRBJ2-7; D assignment may be TRBD1 or TRBD2 (5 bases each). V gave up 3 bases and J gave up 0 bases, with 7 bases separating them. The CDR3 covers 13 residues. The germline V gene encodes CDR1 SGHRS and CDR2 YFSETQ. The CDR3 region is CASSSGPSYEQYF. The CDR3 DNA is TGCGCCAGCAGCTCGGGACCCTCCTACGAGCAGTACTTC.